These 21 T cell receptor beta chains were all obtained from the same sample, sequenced in a study of shared clonotypes between healthy human individuals. TCRdb's table, derived via immunoSEQ multiplex PCR, lists solely in-frame clones and lacks some. The sample contains about 380,000 clones, about 97% of which appear only once. The sequenced sample consisted of memory CD8+ T cells sorted from blood. Subset: CD45RO+ cells pooled with CCR7-negative TemRA cells. The origin of the receptors is a man aged 30 to 45 in good health.

The genes are TRBV7-2 and TRBJ1-1, with D unclear. Between the trimmed V and J ends, which lost 1 base and 4 bases, there was a span of 4 bases. Germline CDR1 and CDR2: SGHTA and FQGNSA. The CDR3 contains 12 residues. CDR3 bases: TGTGCCAGCAGCTTAGGGGCCACTGAAGCTTTCTTT. It yields the protein CASSLGATEAFF.

This clone was counted a single time. The gene calls are TRBV7-9 and TRBJ2-7; D perhaps matches TRBD1 (6 bases). V gave up 3 bases and J gave up 3 bases, with 15 bases separating them. Looked up from germline, CDR1 is SEHNR and CDR2 is FQNEAQ (reference sequence). This CDR3 has 15 amino acids. CDR3 region: CASSFPRQGIYEQYF. The CDR3 nucleotides are TGTGCCAGCAGCTTCCCCAGGCAGGGGATCTACGAGCAGTACTTC.

This chain uses TRBV19 with TRBJ2-1; 8 positions match TRBD2. J lost 2 bases, V lost 1 base, and 1 base had no gene match. CDR3 size: 15 residues. CDR1 and CDR2 from the germline V gene are LNHDA and SQIVND (reference sequence). This CDR3 reads CASSIAGGPYNEQFF. CDR3 DNA: TGTGCCAGTAGTATAGCGGGAGGGCCCTACAATGAGCAGTTCTTC.

About this clone itself: At the DNA level, this CDR3 is encoded by other sequences in the same sample as well. The chain recombines TRBV18 with TRBJ2-7; D not resolved. The CDR3 length is 13 residues. Trimming cost V 1 base and J 3 bases, with 7 bases left between them. CDR1 KGHSH and CDR2 LQKENI come from the germline V gene. The CDR3, as DNA: TGTGCCAGCTCACCACGGGGAAGCTACGAGCAGTACTTC. Protein product: CASSPRGSYEQYF.

The rearrangement links TRBV30 to TRBJ2-2; D is ambiguous. CDR3 size: 13 residues. Germline CDR1 reads GTSNPN; CDR2 reads SVGIG (reference sequence). Trimming removed 6 bases from V and 4 bases from J, with 12 bases in between. CDR3 region: CACNTLFTGELFF. CDR3 sequence (DNA): TGTGCCTGCAACACCCTTTTCACCGGGGAGCTGTTTTTT.

V usage is TRBV2 and J usage is TRBJ2-1, with D unresolved. Deletions cut 2 bases from V and 9 bases from J, with 5 bases between. Germline V CDR1 and CDR2: SNHLY, FYNNEI. This CDR3 region has 11 residues. CDR3 amino acids: CASSEWSEQFF. The CDR3 DNA sequence: TGTGCCAGCAGTGAATGGAGTGAGCAGTTCTTC.

The chain employs TRBV20-1 and TRBJ2-2, with D uncertain. Trimming took 3 bases from V and 7 from J, leaving 3 bases between them. The CDR3 has 10 residues. Looked up from germline, CDR1 is DFQATT and CDR2 is SNEGSKA (reference sequence). CDR3 coding DNA: TGCAGTGCTAGGAGCGGGGAGCTGTTTTTT. Its protein is CSARSGELFF.

The chain has TRBV27 and TRBJ2-2; 11 nucleotides align to TRBD1. The CDR3 has 15 amino acids. V shed 5 bases and J 7 bases; nucleotides not matched to a gene: 6. Germline V gene lookup returns CDR1 MNHEY and CDR2 SMNVEV (reference sequence). CDR3 bases: TGTGCCAGCAGTCCCTGGACAGGGGGCAACGGGGAGCTGTTTTTT. As protein: CASSPWTGGNGELFF.

This sequence joins TRBV6-5 and TRBJ2-6; D not certain. Germline loops: CDR1 MNHEY, CDR2 SVGAGI. CDR3 length equals 15 residues. V was clipped by 2 bases and J by 0 bases, with 5 bases between them. The chain's CDR3 is CASSYTDSGANVLTF. For the CDR3, the DNA is TGTGCCAGCAGTTACACGGACTCTGGGGCCAACGTCCTGACTTTC.

The rearrangement uses TRBV4-1 and TRBJ2-7; D gene uncertain. Trimming pared 5 bases from V and 2 bases from J, leaving 10 bases between. In germline, CDR1 is MGHRA, CDR2 YSYEKL. CDR3 length: 13 amino acids. The CDR3 protein is CASSITQAYEQYF. CDR3 bases: TGCGCCAGCAGCATAACCCAGGCCTACGAGCAGTACTTC.

CDR3 residues: CSVRIGAYEQYF. CDR3 in DNA: TGCAGCGTGCGGATAGGAGCCTACGAGCAGTACTTC. The chain carries TRBV29-1 and TRBJ2-7, with D unresolved. The CDR3 sequence is 12 residues long. Germline V lookup: CDR1 SQVTM, CDR2 ANQGSEA. The V end was cut by 6 bases, the J end by 2 bases, with 11 bases between.

The chain couples TRBV30 to TRBJ1-2; no clear D gene. V was cut by 2 bases and J by 8 bases, with 12 bases left in between. In germline, CDR1 is GTSNPN, CDR2 SVGIG (reference sequence). The CDR3 runs to 12 residues. The DNA for the CDR3 is TGTGCCTGGAGTCGCCCCCGAGGCGGCTACACCTTC. Its translation: CAWSRPRGGYTF. Filled out from reference TRBV30 and TRBJ1-2, the complete variable domain reads SQTIHQWPATLVQPVGSPLSLECTVEGTSNPNLYWYRQAAGRGLQLLFYSVGIGQISSEVPQNLSASRPQDRQFILSSKKLLLSDSGFYLCAWSRPRGGYTFGSGTRLTVV.

For the CDR3, the DNA is TGTGCCAGCAGGAGGGGGAATAGCGGGTCCTACGAGCAGTACTTC. Amino acid sequence: CASRRGNSGSYEQYF. The J gene is TRBJ2-7, the V gene TRBV6-1; D possibly corresponds to TRBD2 (7 bases). CDR3 length equals 15 residues. V was trimmed by 6 bases and J by 1 base, leaving 16 bases between them. Germline V gene data show CDR1 as MNHNS and CDR2 as SASEGT.

The chain joins TRBV12-5 to TRBJ2-3; D is uncertain. Trimming took off 8 bases at V and 3 bases at J, with 15 bases between the two ends. This CDR3 is built from 14 residues. Germline CDR1 and CDR2: LGHNT and FRNRAP. CDR3 amino acids: CASSPFGITDTQYF. The DNA for the CDR3 is TGTGCTAGTAGCCCCTTCGGCATTACAGATACGCAGTATTTT. The full variable domain, completed using reference TRBV12-5 and TRBJ2-3, is DARVTQTPRHKVTEMGQEVTMRCQPILGHNTVFWYRQTMMQGLELLAYFRNRAPLDDSGMPKDRFSAEMPDATLATLKIQPSEPRDSAVYFCASSPFGITDTQYFGPGTRLTVL.

Worth noting for this clone: This same CDR3 is encoded by further DNA sequences in the sample. The V call is TRBV19, the J call TRBJ1-1; no firm D call. Per germline, CDR1 LNHDA and CDR2 SQIVND (reference sequence). CDR3 length equals 12 residues. V was clipped by 9 bases and J by 1 base, with 9 bases between them. The CDR3 loop reads CASSVGNTEAFF. The CDR3 coding sequence is TGTGCCAGCTCCGTGGGGAACACTGAAGCTTTCTTT. The full variable domain, completed using reference TRBV19 and TRBJ1-1, is DGGITQSPKYLFRKEGQNVTLSCEQNLNHDAMYWYRQDPGQGLRLIYYSQIVNDFQKGDIAEGYSVSREKKESFPLTVTSAQKNPTAFYLCASSVGNTEAFFGQGTRLTVV.

CDR3 DNA sequence: TGTGCCAGCAGTTACAGGGCCGTGAACACTGAAGCTTTCTTT. Its translation is CASSYRAVNTEAFF. This chain connects TRBV27 to TRBJ1-1; tentative D call: TRBD1 (6 bases). V dropped 4 bases and J dropped 0 bases, with 9 bases sitting between them. CDR1 and CDR2 from the germline V gene are MNHEY and SMNVEV (reference sequence). The CDR3 contains 14 residues.

This chain connects TRBV2 to TRBJ2-4, with TRBD2 matching 12 bases. From germline, CDR1 is SNHLY and CDR2 FYNNEI. Unmatched junction bases numbered 7, after V lost 8 bases and J lost 2 bases. The CDR3 is 16 residues long. CDR3 bases: TGTGCCAGCGGAACTAGCGGGAGGCCCCCCAAAAACATTCAGTACTTC. The encoded protein is CASGTSGRPPKNIQYF.

CDR3 nucleotide sequence: TGCGCCAGCAGCCGAGACGACAGGGGAGGCTCACCCCTCCACTTT. Translating it yields CASSRDDRGGSPLHF. The V call is TRBV4-1, the J call TRBJ1-6; the match to TRBD1 covers 8 bases. V lost 4 bases to trimming and J lost 10 bases; unmatched junction nucleotides: 9. This CDR3 is built from 15 residues. Germline lookup yields CDR1 MGHRA and CDR2 YSYEKL.

This chain links TRBV5-1 with TRBJ1-2; 9 bases agree with TRBD1. There are 14 residues in the CDR3. Germline trimming cut 4 bases from V and 9 bases from J; bases unmatched to any gene: 10. Germline V gene data show CDR1 as SGHRS and CDR2 as YFSETQ. For the CDR3, the DNA is TGCGCCAGCAGCCCTGAGGGACAGGGTATGAGCTACACCTTC. This gives the protein CASSPEGQGMSYTF.

The rearrangement joins TRBV27 to TRBJ1-1; tentatively, D is TRBD1 (6 bases). Germline V gene sequence: CDR1 MNHEY, CDR2 SMNVEV (reference sequence). V was clipped by 6 bases and J by 0 bases, with 17 bases between them. The CDR3 consists of 16 residues. The CDR3 region has the DNA TGTGCCAGCAGCCCAGGGACACTTATATTGAACACTGAAGCTTTCTTT. This encodes CASSPGTLILNTEAFF.

The chain joins TRBV19 to TRBJ2-7; TRBD2 is a possible D gene (6 bases). The V end lost 3 bases, the J end lost 2 bases, and 14 bases lay between the germline ends. Per the germline V gene, CDR1 is LNHDA and CDR2 is SQIVND (reference sequence). The CDR3 contains 15 residues. The CDR3 sequence is CASSIGRGPTYEQYF. In nucleotides, the CDR3 is TGTGCCAGTAGTATTGGGCGGGGACCTACCTACGAGCAGTACTTC.